The entry below gives a single T cell receptor (beta chain) sequence along with its context. The antigen remains undetermined. The control participants were healthy donors, and these controls were matched with respect to both age and sex. This record belongs to a study of CD8 T cells in Susac syndrome. General observations from the study: In its TCR sequencing and HLA analysis, the study acknowledged that the number of individuals was relatively small.

The V end lost 4 bases, the J end lost 2 bases, and 10 bases lay between the germline ends. Germline CDR1 and CDR2: ENHRY and SYGVKD. This CDR3 spans 14 amino acids. An input of about 0.45 to 1 ug of RNA was subjected to reverse transcription using random hexamers. An immunoSEQ multiplex PCR amplified TCR beta CDR3 over 54 Vbeta and 13 Jbeta. TCRdb reprocessed the immunoSEQ multiplex PCR reads via MiXCR and lists one record per CDR3 protein. The table shows under 200,000 distinct CDR3 sequences, with 90% to 95% occurring only once. The chain combines TRBV10-3 with TRBJ2-3; possible D gene TRBD2, 5 bases. Sequencing used CD4+ T cells from PBMCs. This clonotype was sampled from a human donor in good health. The CDR3 coding sequence is TGTGCCATCAGTGTAGACTACTCCACAGATACGCAGTATTTT. Residues: CAISVDYSTDTQYF.